This paragraph covers one T cell receptor beta chain sequence. One entry per CDR3 protein, called by TCRdb with MiXCR from the RT-PCR reads. The sample gives around 700,000 distinct CDR3 sequences, 11% to 15% of which show up once; 3.6% is in the top ten. With 6 bases removed from V and 5 bases from J, the gap between germline ends came to 19 bases. The CDR3 contains 14 residues. CDR1 and CDR2 (germline): DFQATT, SNEGSKA (reference sequence). The source material was memory CD4+ T cells from blood. The receptor comes from a female donor in good health, serving as a healthy control. The chain recombines TRBV20-1 with TRBJ2-5, with D possibly matching TRBD1 (6 bases). CDR3 in DNA: TGCAGTGCCGGCAGGGGCGCGAAGGGGGAGACCCAGTACTTC. It specifies CSAGRGAKGETQYF.